Shown below are 32 T cell receptor beta chains from a single sample sequenced in a study of CD8 T cells in ankylosing spondylitis. MiXCR was run by TCRdb on the 5' RACE reads, yielding one entry per CDR3 protein. The profile shows around 150,000 distinct CDR3 sequences, roughly 44% of them singletons. Sequences were obtained from synovial fluid, either unsorted or a sorted T cell fraction (not recorded which). The receptors were sampled from a male donor with ankylosing spondylitis.

J is TRBJ2-1 and V is TRBV6-1, with D perhaps matching TRBD1 (5 bases). CDR3 length: 15 residues. V lost 2 bases, J lost 4 bases, and 12 bases lay in between. The germline V gene has CDR1 MNHNS and CDR2 SASEGT. The DNA of the CDR3 is TGTGCCAGCAGTGAAACGGCAGGGCTTTACAATGAGCAGTTCTTC. It yields the protein CASSETAGLYNEQFF.

This chain links TRBV12-3 or TRBV12-4 with TRBJ1-6, with D hard to call. V was pared by 3 bases and J by 10 bases, with 13 bases between. This CDR3 is 14 amino acids long. This CDR3 is CASSFNIGSSPLHF. CDR3 nucleotide sequence: TGTGCCAGCAGTTTTAACATTGGGTCATCACCCCTCCACTTT.

A few counts support this clonotype. The chain carries TRBV12-3 or TRBV12-4 and TRBJ2-3; perhaps TRBD2 as D (5 bases). Trimming took off 3 bases at V and 4 bases at J, with 5 bases between the two ends. The CDR3 spans 12 residues. The CDR3 sequence: CASSLRADTQYF. CDR3 nucleotides: TGTGCCAGCAGTTTGAGGGCAGATACGCAGTATTTT.

This chain joins TRBV28 and TRBJ1-2; 12 bases agree with TRBD1. V lost 10 bases, J lost 4 bases, and 10 bases stayed unmatched. CDR1 is MDHEN and CDR2 is SYDVKM in the germline V gene. The CDR3 has 15 amino acids. The CDR3 nucleotides read TGTGCCATCCCGGGACAGGGGGCGCGTGGCTATGGCTACACCTTC. Its translation is CAIPGQGARGYGYTF.

This clonotype appeared a few times. A read error may account for a junction end that differs from germline. The chain carries TRBV10-3 and TRBJ2-1; a possible D gene is TRBD1 (5 bases). CDR1 and CDR2 from the germline V gene are ENHRY and SYGVKD. This CDR3 has 15 amino acids. The CDR3 loop is CAISGGQATYDEQFF. CDR3 bases: TGTGCCATCAGTGGGGGCCAGGCCACCTACGATGAGCAGTTCTTC.

The chain combines TRBV10-3 with TRBJ2-7, with D maybe TRBD2 (6 bases). The germline V gene encodes CDR1 ENHRY and CDR2 SYGVKD. The ends were cut back, 2 bases at V and 2 bases at J, with 13 bases in the middle. The CDR3 has 15 amino acids. The CDR3 here is CAISEPGAGAYEQYF. The CDR3 bases are TGTGCCATCAGTGAGCCGGGAGCAGGAGCCTACGAGCAGTACTTC.

V usage is TRBV7-9 and J usage is TRBJ1-2; no reliable D call. Trimming shortened V by 2 bases and J by 1 base, and 11 bases separated the two germline ends. The CDR3 is 15 residues long. The germline V gene has CDR1 SEHNR and CDR2 FQNEAQ (reference sequence). The CDR3 here is CASSLIVEINYGYTF. For the CDR3, the DNA is TGTGCCAGCAGCTTAATTGTAGAGATTAACTATGGCTACACCTTC.

This clonotype turned up a few times. The V and J genes are TRBV29-1 and TRBJ2-3; 9 nucleotides agree with TRBD1. The trim removed 4 bases at V and 6 bases at J, leaving 11 bases unmatched. The CDR3 totals 15 residues. Germline V gene data show CDR1 as SQVTM and CDR2 as ANQGSEA. The CDR3 reads CSVVPWTGEADTQYF. The CDR3 DNA reads as TGCAGCGTTGTGCCCTGGACAGGGGAAGCCGATACGCAGTATTTT.

Many counts were recorded for this clonotype. V gene TRBV27 combines with J gene TRBJ2-1; D may be TRBD2 (6 bases). V lost 8 bases and J lost 5, with 16 bases in between. Germline V gene lookup returns CDR1 MNHEY and CDR2 SMNVEV (reference sequence). CDR3 length: 14 amino acids. CDR3: CASASGGFNNEQFF. For the CDR3, the DNA is TGTGCCAGCGCCTCTGGGGGGTTCAACAATGAGCAGTTCTTC.

This clonotype was observed a few times. This chain links TRBV12-3 or TRBV12-4 with TRBJ2-1, with D tentatively TRBD1 (6 bases). The CDR3 loop spans 12 amino acids. Trimming shortened V by 5 bases and J by 10 bases, and 12 bases separated the two germline ends. The CDR3 sequence: CASSHRAKEQFF. The DNA of the CDR3 is TGTGCCAGCAGTCACAGGGCCAAAGAGCAGTTCTTC.

This clonotype was counted only a few times. The chain links TRBV4-1 to TRBJ1-4; D not certain. CDR3 length: 16 amino acids. Germline CDR1 reads MGHRA; CDR2 reads YSYEKL. Trimming shortened V by 4 bases and J by 5 bases, and 17 bases separated the two germline ends. The CDR3 nucleotides are TGCGCCAGCAGCCTTCGGTCCCGCCTGGGGAATGAAAAACTGTTTTTT. It specifies CASSLRSRLGNEKLFF.

This clonotype was detected a few times. The chain carries TRBV10-3 and TRBJ2-7; either TRBD1 or TRBD2 may supply D (7 bases each). The V gene lost 11 bases and the J gene lost 2 bases, with 22 bases spanning the gap. The CDR3 runs to 15 residues. Germline V gene sequence: CDR1 ENHRY, CDR2 SYGVKD. CDR3: CAAWGERDSPYEQYF. The CDR3, as DNA: TGTGCCGCGTGGGGTGAGCGGGACAGTCCCTACGAGCAGTACTTC.

This clonotype appeared a few times. The gene calls are TRBV4-1 and TRBJ2-7; D not resolved. The V and J ends lost 2 bases and 5 bases respectively, with 25 bases between them. In germline, CDR1 is MGHRA, CDR2 YSYEKL. The length of the CDR3 is 18 residues. Here the CDR3 reads CASSQLGPLALGADEQYF. The CDR3 bases are TGCGCCAGCAGCCAATTAGGGCCCCTGGCTCTGGGTGCCGACGAGCAGTACTTC.

The chain joins TRBV20-1 to TRBJ1-5; 11 bases are shared with TRBD1. V was pared by 0 bases and J by 7 bases, with 8 bases of the junction left unmatched. Germline loops: CDR1 DFQATT, CDR2 SNEGSKA (reference sequence). This CDR3 region has 16 residues. The chain's CDR3 is CSARDQDRGRRQPQHF. CDR3 bases: TGCAGTGCTAGAGATCAGGACAGGGGGCGCAGACAGCCCCAGCATTTT.

This clonotype was seen only once. The chain couples TRBV7-9 to TRBJ2-1, with a weak D call TRBD2 (5 bases). Germline V CDR1 and CDR2: SEHNR, FQNEAQ (reference sequence). V gave up 5 bases and J gave up 9 bases, with 23 bases separating them. The CDR3 covers 16 residues. The chain's CDR3 is CASSDPETPTGGEQFF. The CDR3, as DNA: TGTGCCAGCAGCGATCCGGAGACTCCAACCGGAGGTGAGCAGTTCTTC.

This clonotype was seen repeatedly, ten times or more. This sequence joins TRBV7-2 and TRBJ1-2, with D maybe TRBD1 (6 bases). Trimming removed 5 bases at V and 4 bases at J, with 17 bases between. Per germline, CDR1 SGHTA and CDR2 FQGNSA. The CDR3 has 15 amino acids. The CDR3 coding sequence is TGTGCCAGCAGCACCATGGGGGGCGACGCCTATGGCTACACCTTC. It is translated as CASSTMGGDAYGYTF.

V is TRBV20-1 and J is TRBJ2-7, with 8 bases lining up with TRBD2. CDR1 is DFQATT and CDR2 is SNEGSKA in the germline V gene (reference sequence). CDR3 size: 12 residues. V dropped 3 bases and J dropped 6; count of bases not matched to a gene: 4. DNA of the CDR3: TGCAGTGCTAGGCAGCGGGAGTTCGAGCAGTACTTC. This translates into CSARQREFEQYF.

This clonotype appeared a few times. CDR3 amino acids: CASSLGSSTEAFF. CDR3 nucleotides: TGCGCCAGCAGCCTCGGATCAAGCACTGAAGCTTTCTTT. This chain links TRBV4-1 with TRBJ1-1; D uncertain. The CDR3 is 13 amino acids. Trimming pared 4 bases from V and 4 bases from J, leaving 10 bases between. The germline V gene encodes CDR1 MGHRA and CDR2 YSYEKL.

A single count supports this clonotype. V usage is TRBV29-1 and J usage is TRBJ1-2; perhaps TRBD1 as D (5 bases). This CDR3 is built from 12 residues. V lost 5 bases to trimming and J lost 5 bases, with 12 bases between them. Per the germline V gene, CDR1 is SQVTM and CDR2 is ANQGSEA. This CDR3 reads CSVWGFPYGYTF. CDR3 bases: TGCAGCGTTTGGGGGTTCCCGTATGGCTACACCTTC.

The chain uses TRBV29-1 and TRBJ2-7; 10 nucleotides line up with TRBD2. This CDR3 region has 16 residues. V lost 1 base, J lost 2 bases, and 8 bases stayed unmatched. Looked up from germline, CDR1 is SQVTM and CDR2 is ANQGSEA. The CDR3 region is CSVEVMIAGGPYEQYF. The CDR3 bases are TGCAGCGTTGAAGTGATGATAGCGGGAGGACCCTACGAGCAGTACTTC.

The chain joins TRBV11-2 to TRBJ2-7; D may correspond to TRBD1 or TRBD2 (5 bases each). Germline CDR1 is SGHAT and CDR2 is FQNNGV. The CDR3 sequence is 17 residues long. With 1 base removed from V and 0 bases from J, the gap between germline ends came to 16 bases. The CDR3 protein is CASSLGVRGPFSYEQYF. The CDR3 DNA reads as TGTGCCAGCAGCTTAGGAGTGAGGGGTCCCTTCTCCTACGAGCAGTACTTC.

This clonotype was counted a few times. V gene TRBV7-6 combines with J gene TRBJ2-1, with 10 nucleotides matching TRBD2. Per the germline V gene, CDR1 is SGHVS and CDR2 is FNYEAQ. With 1 base clipped from V and 8 bases from J, the junction kept 11 bases outside the gene matches. The CDR3 runs 17 residues. In nucleotides, the CDR3 is TGTGCCAGCAGCTTAGGGACAGCGGGAGGGCCTCTAGATGAGCAGTTCTTC. Its translation is CASSLGTAGGPLDEQFF.

The genes are TRBV23-1 and TRBJ2-2, with 12 bases aligning to TRBD2. Being an ORF, TRBV23-1 has a function that is uncertain. This CDR3 comprises 18 residues. The J segment lost 8 bases and the V segment lost 1 base, leaving 11 bases of the junction unmatched. The CDR3 reads CASSQWWPSGRAAGELFF. CDR3 in DNA: TGCGCCAGCAGTCAATGGTGGCCTAGCGGGAGGGCCGCAGGGGAGCTGTTTTTT.

The chain has TRBV11-3 and TRBJ1-1, with D perhaps matching TRBD1 (6 bases). CDR1 is SGHNT, CDR2 YENEEA, per germline. V lost 4 bases to trimming and J lost 1 base, with 13 bases between them. This CDR3 region has 15 residues. This CDR3 reads CASSSYRDGNTEAFF. The CDR3 DNA is TGTGCCAGCAGCTCCTACAGGGACGGGAACACTGAAGCTTTCTTT. Looking up the rest from reference TRBV11-3 and TRBJ1-1 gives the full variable domain: EAGVVQSPRYKIIEKKQPVAFWCNPISGHNTLYWYLQNLGQGPELLIRYENEEAVDDSQLPKDRFSAERLKGVDSTLKIQPAELGDSAVYLCASSSYRDGNTEAFFGQGTRLTVV.

V usage is TRBV25-1 and J usage is TRBJ2-2; D perhaps matches TRBD2 (5 bases). Deletions cut 4 bases from V and 4 bases from J, with 7 bases between. The CDR3 runs to 13 residues. Germline CDR1 MGHDK, CDR2 SYGVNS. The CDR3 loop is CASSVGLTGELFF. The CDR3 bases are TGTGCCAGCAGTGTAGGACTCACCGGGGAGCTGTTTTTT.

V and J are TRBV28 and TRBJ2-5; 7 nucleotides agree with TRBD2. Looked up from germline, CDR1 is MDHEN and CDR2 is SYDVKM. J was trimmed by 6 bases and V by 6 bases; bases with no gene match: 10. The CDR3 is made up of 14 amino acids. DNA for the CDR3: TGTGCCAGCAGCCTGGGAGGGGCCGCCAAGACCCAGTACTTC. This encodes CASSLGGAAKTQYF.

The gene calls are TRBV9 and TRBJ2-1; 15 bases map to TRBD2. CDR1 SGDLS and CDR2 YYNGEE come from the germline V gene. The V segment lost 4 bases and the J segment 6 bases; nucleotides outside the gene matches: 11. This CDR3 region has 18 residues. The DNA of the CDR3 is TGTGCCAGCAGCCTACCGCTGGGGGGACTAGCGGGAGGCAATGAGCAGTTCTTC. Amino acid sequence: CASSLPLGGLAGGNEQFF.

This clonotype occurred a few times. The chain joins TRBV10-3 to TRBJ2-7, with D uncertain. The CDR3 extends over 13 amino acids. V gave up 3 bases and J gave up 4 bases, with 10 bases separating them. Germline V CDR1 and CDR2: ENHRY, SYGVKD. The chain's CDR3 is CAISDGHSYEQYF. The CDR3, as DNA: TGTGCCATCAGTGATGGGCACTCTTACGAGCAGTACTTC.

This clonotype was counted a few times. The gene calls are TRBV12-3 or TRBV12-4 and TRBJ2-7; D remains ambiguous. This CDR3 has 13 amino acids. The V gene lost 5 bases and the J gene lost 3 bases, with 11 bases spanning the gap. Written as DNA, the CDR3 is TGTGCCAGCAGTCCTCTCCGCATCTACGAGCAGTACTTC. Translation gives CASSPLRIYEQYF.

This clonotype was recorded a few times. The J gene is TRBJ2-1, the V gene TRBV12-3 or TRBV12-4; TRBD2 matches at 14 bases. V trimming: 7 bases; J trimming: 8 bases; junction bases outside the gene matches: 10. CDR3 size: 16 residues. DNA of the CDR3: TGTGCCAGCACCGGACAGACTAGCGGGAGGGTTGATGAGCAGTTCTTC. It specifies CASTGQTSGRVDEQFF.

This clonotype was detected a few times. This rearrangement joins TRBV27 to TRBJ2-7, with no clear D. This CDR3 comprises 13 residues. The germline CDR1 and CDR2 sequences are MNHEY and SMNVEV (reference sequence). Trimming took off 2 bases at V and 0 bases at J, with 5 bases between the two ends. CDR3 protein: CASSLGDSYEQYF. DNA of the CDR3: TGTGCCAGCAGTTTAGGGGACTCCTACGAGCAGTACTTC.

This clonotype was detected ten times or more. The J gene is TRBJ2-3, the V gene TRBV6-4; 8 positions agree with TRBD2. The CDR3 covers 14 residues. The germline CDR1 and CDR2 sequences are MRHNA and SNTAGT. The J segment lost 0 bases and the V segment lost 4 bases, leaving 0 bases of the junction unmatched. CDR3 residues: CASSAGGSTDTQYF. The CDR3 nucleotides are TGTGCCAGCAGTGCGGGAGGGAGCACAGATACGCAGTATTTT.